Listed here are 20 T cell receptor beta chains from one sample, sequenced in a study of regulatory T cells in long-lasting Graves disease. CDR3-region Arm-PCR and iRepertoire HTBI primers produced the TCR beta libraries. Each CDR3 protein is one row after TCRdb ran MiXCR on the multiplex PCR reads. The data show 350,000 to 450,000 distinct CDR3 sequences, 16% seen once. Stated time point: newly diagnosed GD, antithyroid drugs for less than 3 months. From PBMCs, RNA was extracted and then used to make the TCR library. In addition, the sample was reused for a study of T cells in Graves' hyperthyroidism and ophthalmopathy.

Here the sequenced sample was peripheral blood mononuclear cells (PBMCs), taken at new diagnosis, from a patient treated with antithyroid drugs. The receptors here all came from a man aged 40-55 years with Graves disease.

This clonotype has at least ten counts. The V gene is TRBV5-8, the J gene TRBJ1-6; D gene ambiguous. Trimming took off 1 base at V and 4 bases at J, with 12 bases between the two ends. This CDR3 has 16 residues. The germline gives CDR1 SGHTS, CDR2 YDEGEE. The CDR3 loop reads CASSLLRTAYNSPLHF. In nucleotides, the CDR3 is TGTGCCAGCAGCTTGTTGCGGACCGCTTATAATTCACCCCTCCACTTT.

This chain connects TRBV30 to TRBJ1-2; D might be TRBD1 (5 bases). The germline V and J ends were trimmed by 8 bases and 6 bases, with 13 bases remaining between them. The germline gives CDR1 GTSNPN, CDR2 SVGIG (reference sequence). CDR3 length: 11 amino acids. This CDR3 is CARERGNGYTF. The CDR3 bases are TGTGCCCGAGAGAGGGGCAATGGCTACACCTTC.

This clonotype was found a few times. The chain joins TRBV5-1 to TRBJ2-7, with a possible D match to TRBD1 (6 bases). CDR1 is SGHRS and CDR2 is YFSETQ in the germline V gene. The length of the CDR3 is 16 residues. Between the trimmed V and J ends, which lost 1 base and 7 bases, there was a span of 21 bases. This chain's CDR3 is CASSLLQGAGVNEQYF. CDR3 nucleotide sequence: TGCGCCAGCAGCTTGTTACAGGGTGCTGGTGTGAATGAGCAGTACTTC.

This clonotype was seen ten or more times. The rearrangement links TRBV5-1 to TRBJ1-1; 8 positions match TRBD1. The CDR3 is 15 residues long. With 4 bases clipped from V and 0 bases from J, the junction kept 5 bases outside the gene matches. Germline-derived CDR1 and CDR2 are SGHRS and YFSETQ. CDR3 DNA sequence: TGCGCCAGCAGCACCCTGGACAGGGTGAACACTGAAGCTTTCTTT. Translating it yields CASSTLDRVNTEAFF.

This chain uses TRBV5-1 with TRBJ2-4; 8 bases agree with TRBD1. This CDR3 is built from 16 residues. The J segment lost 6 bases and the V segment lost 4 bases, leaving 12 bases of the junction unmatched. CDR1 and CDR2 (germline): SGHRS, YFSETQ. CDR3 bases: TGCGCCAGCAGCCAAGATAGGACAGGGCGGGGAAACATTCAGTACTTC. Its translation: CASSQDRTGRGNIQYF.

A remark on this clonotype: This may come from a read error, since a much larger clone is one base off. J is TRBJ1-4 and V is TRBV4-3; 9 positions match TRBD1. Germline CDR1 is LGHNA and CDR2 is YSLEER. This CDR3 spans 13 amino acids. CDR3 bases: TGCGCCAGCAGCCTGAACAGGGGGCGAAAACTGGTTTTT. Its translation: CASSLNRGRKLVF.

The sample holds one count of this clonotype. The V call is TRBV10-3, the J call TRBJ1-4; TRBD1 might be the D (5 bases). This CDR3 comprises 14 residues. Looked up from germline, CDR1 is ENHRY and CDR2 is SYGVKD. The V end was cut by 6 bases, the J end by 8 bases, with 16 bases between. The CDR3 loop is CAISDPRGPEKLFF. CDR3 bases: TGTGCCATCAGCGACCCGCGGGGACCCGAAAAACTGTTTTTT.

This clonotype was counted at least ten times. The CDR3 DNA follows: TGCAGTGCCCTGACTAGCGGGGGGGCCGGATGGTATGAGCAGTTCTTC. As protein: CSALTSGGAGWYEQFF. The rearrangement uses TRBV20-1 and TRBJ2-1; the match to TRBD2 covers 14 bases. The CDR3 sequence is 16 residues long. After removal of 6 bases from V and 8 bases from J, the junction contained 12 bases not matched to a gene. Per germline, CDR1 DFQATT and CDR2 SNEGSKA (reference sequence).

This clonotype was seen many times. The chain carries TRBV27 and TRBJ1-5, with D possibly matching TRBD1 (5 bases). The germline V gene encodes CDR1 MNHEY and CDR2 SMNVEV (reference sequence). There are 15 residues in the CDR3. Between the trimmed V and J ends, which lost 3 bases and 6 bases, there was a span of 15 bases. In DNA form, the CDR3 reads TGTGCCAGCAGTTTCGGGTCAGGGCTTTCTCAGCCCCAGCATTTT. Translating gives CASSFGSGLSQPQHF.

The rearrangement links TRBV5-1 to TRBJ1-6, with D perhaps TRBD1 (6 bases). The V and J ends lost 2 bases and 5 bases respectively, with 14 bases between them. There are 16 residues in the CDR3. In germline, CDR1 is SGHRS, CDR2 YFSETQ. The CDR3 loop reads CASSLDVGQNNSPLHF. CDR3 bases: TGCGCCAGCAGCTTAGACGTCGGACAGAATAATTCACCCCTCCACTTT.

The chain joins TRBV7-9 to TRBJ2-7; tentative D call: TRBD1 (7 bases). The CDR3 is 14 residues long. V was pared by 7 bases and J by 1 base, with 14 bases between. Germline V CDR1 and CDR2: SEHNR, FQNEAQ (reference sequence). CDR3 in amino acids: CASTQGGPSYEQYF. The CDR3 DNA reads as TGTGCCAGCACCCAGGGGGGCCCTTCCTACGAGCAGTACTTC. Supplemented by reference TRBV7-9 and TRBJ2-7, the full variable domain reads DTGVSQNPRHKITKRGQNVTFRCDPISEHNRLYWYRQTLGQGPEFLTYFQNEAQLEKSRLLSDRFSAERPKGSFSTLEIQRTEQGDSAMYLCASTQGGPSYEQYFGPGTRLTVT.

This clonotype was observed many times. The chain couples TRBV19 to TRBJ2-7, with a weak D call TRBD1 (6 bases). The CDR3 runs to 17 residues. Trimming removed 6 bases at V and 5 bases at J, with 26 bases between. Germline CDR1 and CDR2: LNHDA and SQIVND (reference sequence). DNA of the CDR3: TGTGCCAGTAGCTACAGAACAACCGGGACAATGGTCGACGAGCAGTACTTC. Translating it yields CASSYRTTGTMVDEQYF.

This chain joins TRBV30 and TRBJ1-2; no reliable D call. The CDR3 is 13 amino acids. From germline, CDR1 is GTSNPN and CDR2 SVGIG (reference sequence). V lost 6 bases to trimming and J lost 0 bases, with 11 bases between them. The CDR3 DNA reads as TGTGCCTGCTCCCAAGATTCTAACTATGGCTACACCTTC. This translates into CACSQDSNYGYTF.

This chain joins TRBV7-9 and TRBJ1-2; D gene ambiguous. This CDR3 is 15 amino acids long. Germline V lookup: CDR1 SEHNR, CDR2 FQNEAQ (reference sequence). The V gene lost 5 bases and the J gene lost 2 bases, with 15 bases spanning the gap. The CDR3 nucleotides read TGTGCCAGCAGCCAGGCGCGCAGTGTCAACTATGGCTACACCTTC. Its translation: CASSQARSVNYGYTF.

This clonotype was seen a handful of times. The chain has TRBV29-1 and TRBJ1-2; the match to TRBD1 covers 8 bases. With 6 bases clipped from V and 2 bases from J, the junction kept 2 bases outside the gene matches. CDR1 and CDR2 (germline): SQVTM, ANQGSEA. The CDR3 consists of 12 residues. CDR3 loop: CSVRDRNYGYTF. CDR3 in DNA: TGCAGCGTCCGGGACAGGAACTATGGCTACACCTTC.

The chain employs TRBV4-1 and TRBJ1-6; the match to TRBD1 covers 9 bases. Germline CDR1 and CDR2: MGHRA and YSYEKL. This CDR3 has 17 residues. Trimming took 4 bases from V and 6 from J; bases not matched to a gene: 10. The CDR3 DNA follows: TGCGCCAGCAGCCGCGGGACAGGGAGGCATATTAATTCACCCCTCCACTTT. Translating gives CASSRGTGRHINSPLHF.

Turning to this clonotype: This may come from a read error, since a much larger clone is one base off. This chain joins TRBV30 and TRBJ1-2; perhaps TRBD1 as D (6 bases). This CDR3 region has 12 residues. In germline, CDR1 is GTSNPN, CDR2 SVGIG (reference sequence). CDR3 sequence (DNA): TGTGCCTGGAGCCGGGACACCTATGGCTACGCCTTC. Encoded protein: CAWSRDTYGYAF.

The chain carries TRBV2 and TRBJ2-5; possible D gene TRBD2, 6 bases. Trimming stripped 3 bases from V and 5 bases from J, with 10 bases between. CDR3 length: 13 residues. The germline V gene has CDR1 SNHLY and CDR2 FYNNEI. CDR3 region: CASSETSFETQYF. CDR3 sequence (DNA): TGTGCCAGCAGTGAGACTAGTTTCGAGACCCAGTACTTC.

At least ten counts were recorded for this clonotype. The chain links TRBV7-3 to TRBJ2-5, with 10 nucleotides matching TRBD2. CDR1 SGHTA and CDR2 FQGTGA come from the germline V gene. V gave up 5 bases and J gave up 5 bases; unmatched junction bases: 11. CDR3 length equals 16 residues. The CDR3 sequence is CASSPAGGLGAETQYF. The CDR3 bases are TGTGCCAGCAGCCCAGCGGGGGGGCTTGGGGCGGAGACCCAGTACTTC.

This clonotype showed up just a few times. This chain joins TRBV30 and TRBJ1-1, with 8 bases that match TRBD1. The CDR3 runs to 13 residues. Germline V gene lookup returns CDR1 GTSNPN and CDR2 SVGIG (reference sequence). V lost 3 bases, J lost 6 bases, and 6 bases stayed unmatched. The CDR3 here is CAWSSQQGAEAFF. DNA of the CDR3: TGTGCCTGGAGCTCCCAACAGGGGGCTGAAGCTTTCTTT.